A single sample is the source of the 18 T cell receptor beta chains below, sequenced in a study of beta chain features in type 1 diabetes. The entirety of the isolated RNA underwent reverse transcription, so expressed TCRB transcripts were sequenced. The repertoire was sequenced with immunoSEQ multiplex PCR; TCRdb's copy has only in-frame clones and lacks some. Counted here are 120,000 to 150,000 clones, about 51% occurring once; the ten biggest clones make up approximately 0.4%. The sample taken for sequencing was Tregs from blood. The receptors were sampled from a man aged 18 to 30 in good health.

The CDR3 DNA reads TGCGCCAGCAGCTTGTCGGGAGAGAGCAATCAGCCCCAGCATTTT. Protein product: CASSLSGESNQPQHF. The chain combines TRBV5-1 with TRBJ1-5; D remains unclear. The CDR3 extends over 15 amino acids. The germline V gene encodes CDR1 SGHRS and CDR2 YFSETQ. Trimming shortened V by 1 base and J by 1 base, and 9 bases separated the two germline ends.

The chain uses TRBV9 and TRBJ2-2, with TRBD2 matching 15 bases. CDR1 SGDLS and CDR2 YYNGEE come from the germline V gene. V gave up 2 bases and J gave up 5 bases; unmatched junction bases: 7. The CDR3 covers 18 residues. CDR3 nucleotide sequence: TGTGCCAGCAGCGTTGGGACTAGCGGGGGGATGGTAACCGGGGAGCTGTTTTTT. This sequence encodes CASSVGTSGGMVTGELFF.

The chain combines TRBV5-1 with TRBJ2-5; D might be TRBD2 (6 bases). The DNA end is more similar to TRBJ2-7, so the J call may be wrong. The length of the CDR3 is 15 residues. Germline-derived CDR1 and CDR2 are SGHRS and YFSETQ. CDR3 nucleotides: TGCGCCAGCAGCTTGACCGGGACTTCAGTTCCCGAGCAGTACTTC. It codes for CASSLTGTSVPEQYF.

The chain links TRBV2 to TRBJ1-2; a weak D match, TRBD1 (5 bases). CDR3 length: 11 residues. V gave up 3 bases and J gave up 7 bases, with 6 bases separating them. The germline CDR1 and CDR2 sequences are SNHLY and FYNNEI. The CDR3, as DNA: TGTGCCAGCAGTGACAGGGTTGGCTACACCTTC. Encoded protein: CASSDRVGYTF.

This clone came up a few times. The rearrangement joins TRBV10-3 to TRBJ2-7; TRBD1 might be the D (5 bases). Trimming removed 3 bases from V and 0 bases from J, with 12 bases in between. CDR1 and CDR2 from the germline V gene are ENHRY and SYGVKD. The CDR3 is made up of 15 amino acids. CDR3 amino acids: CAISDRQSSSYEQYF. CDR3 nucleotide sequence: TGTGCCATCAGTGACCGACAGTCTAGCTCCTACGAGCAGTACTTC.

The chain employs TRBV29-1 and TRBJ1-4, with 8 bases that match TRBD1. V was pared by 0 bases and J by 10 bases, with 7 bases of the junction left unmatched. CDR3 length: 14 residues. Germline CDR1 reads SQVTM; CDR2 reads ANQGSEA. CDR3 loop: CSVEDRNRGGKLFF. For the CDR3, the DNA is TGCAGCGTTGAAGATCGAAACAGGGGGGGAAAACTGTTTTTT.

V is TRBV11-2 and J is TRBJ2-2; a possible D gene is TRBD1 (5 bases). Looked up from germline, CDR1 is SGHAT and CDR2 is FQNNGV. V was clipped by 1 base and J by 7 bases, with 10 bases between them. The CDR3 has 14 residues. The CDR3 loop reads CASSLAGNIGELFF. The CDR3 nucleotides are TGTGCCAGCAGCTTAGCAGGGAATATCGGGGAGCTGTTTTTT.

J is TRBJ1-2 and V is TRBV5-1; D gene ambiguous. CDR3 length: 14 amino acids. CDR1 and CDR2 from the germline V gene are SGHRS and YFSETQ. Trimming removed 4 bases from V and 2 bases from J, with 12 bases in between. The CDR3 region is CASSPDSLNYGYTF. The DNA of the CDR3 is TGCGCCAGCAGCCCTGACTCCCTCAACTATGGCTACACCTTC. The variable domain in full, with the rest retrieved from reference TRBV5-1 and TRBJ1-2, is KAGVTQTPRYLIKTRGQQVTLSCSPISGHRSVSWYQQTPGQGLQFLFEYFSETQRNKGNFPGRFSGRQFSNSRSEMNVSTLELGDSALYLCASSPDSLNYGYTFGSGTRLTVV.

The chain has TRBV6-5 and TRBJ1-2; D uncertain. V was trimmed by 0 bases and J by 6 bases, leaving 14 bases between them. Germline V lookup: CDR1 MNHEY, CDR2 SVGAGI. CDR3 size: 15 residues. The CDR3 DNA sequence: TGTGCCAGCAGTTACTCGGGCAGAAGGGAGCATGGCTACACCTTC. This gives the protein CASSYSGRREHGYTF.

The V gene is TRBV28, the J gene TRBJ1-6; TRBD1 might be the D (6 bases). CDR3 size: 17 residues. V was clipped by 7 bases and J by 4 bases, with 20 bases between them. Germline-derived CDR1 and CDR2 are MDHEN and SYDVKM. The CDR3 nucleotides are TGTGCCAGCATCCCAAGGGAGGGGGTAGCTTATAATTCACCCCTCCACTTT. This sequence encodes CASIPREGVAYNSPLHF. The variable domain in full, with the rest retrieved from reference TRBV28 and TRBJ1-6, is DVKVTQSSRYLVKRTGEKVFLECVQDMDHENMFWYRQDPGLGLRLIYFSYDVKMKEKGDIPEGYSVSREKKERFSLILESASTNQTSMYLCASIPREGVAYNSPLHFGNGTRLTVT.

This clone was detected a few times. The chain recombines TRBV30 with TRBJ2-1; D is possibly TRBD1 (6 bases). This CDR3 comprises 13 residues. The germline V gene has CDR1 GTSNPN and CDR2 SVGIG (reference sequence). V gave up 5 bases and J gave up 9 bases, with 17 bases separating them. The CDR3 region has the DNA TGTGCCTGGGCCCCAGACAGGTATGGTGAGCAGTTCTTC. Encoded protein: CAWAPDRYGEQFF.

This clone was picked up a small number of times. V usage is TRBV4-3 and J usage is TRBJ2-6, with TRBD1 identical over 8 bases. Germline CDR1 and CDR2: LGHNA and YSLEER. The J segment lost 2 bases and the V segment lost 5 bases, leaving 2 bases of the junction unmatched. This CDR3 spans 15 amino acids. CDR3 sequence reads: CASSAQGAGANVLTF. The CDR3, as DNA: TGCGCCAGCAGCGCACAGGGGGCTGGGGCCAACGTCCTGACTTTC.

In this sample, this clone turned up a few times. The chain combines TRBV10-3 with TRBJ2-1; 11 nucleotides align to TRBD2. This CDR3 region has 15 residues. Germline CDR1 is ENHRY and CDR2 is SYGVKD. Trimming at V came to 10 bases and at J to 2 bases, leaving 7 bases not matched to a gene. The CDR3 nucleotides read TGTGCCACCCTAGGGACTAGCGGTACCTACAATGAGCAGTTCTTC. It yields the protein CATLGTSGTYNEQFF.

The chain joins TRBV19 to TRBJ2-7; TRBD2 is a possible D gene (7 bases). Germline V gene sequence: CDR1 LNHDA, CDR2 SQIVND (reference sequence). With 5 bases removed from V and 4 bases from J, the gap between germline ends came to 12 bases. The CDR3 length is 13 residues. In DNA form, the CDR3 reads TGTGCCAGTAGTCGGGGGGACATTTACGAGCAGTACTTC. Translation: CASSRGDIYEQYF.

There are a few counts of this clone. The CDR3 coding sequence is TGTGCCAGCAGTGCGTTCTCTGGAAACACCATATATTTT. This translates into CASSAFSGNTIYF. This chain connects TRBV27 to TRBJ1-3; no clear D. The germline V gene has CDR1 MNHEY and CDR2 SMNVEV (reference sequence). The ends were cut back, 5 bases at V and 0 bases at J, with 5 bases in the middle. CDR3 length: 13 residues.

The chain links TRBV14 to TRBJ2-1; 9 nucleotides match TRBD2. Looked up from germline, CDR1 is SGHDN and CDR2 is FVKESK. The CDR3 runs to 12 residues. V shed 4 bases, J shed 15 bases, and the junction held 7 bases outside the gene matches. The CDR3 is CASSPQRGDRFF. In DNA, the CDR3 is TGTGCCAGCAGCCCCCAGCGGGGGGATCGGTTCTTC.

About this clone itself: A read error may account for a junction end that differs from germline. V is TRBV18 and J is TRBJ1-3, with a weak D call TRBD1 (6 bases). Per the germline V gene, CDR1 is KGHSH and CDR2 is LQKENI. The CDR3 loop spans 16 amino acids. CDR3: CTSSPSGQLSGNTIYF. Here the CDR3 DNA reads TGTACCAGCTCACCAAGCGGACAGCTCTCTGGAAACACCATATATTTT.

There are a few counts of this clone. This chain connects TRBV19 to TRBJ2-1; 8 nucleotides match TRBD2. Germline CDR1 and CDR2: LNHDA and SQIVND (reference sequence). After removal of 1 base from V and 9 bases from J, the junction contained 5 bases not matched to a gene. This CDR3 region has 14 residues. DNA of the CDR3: TGTGCCAGTAGTATAGCCGGGAGGGTGGGTGAGCAGTTCTTC. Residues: CASSIAGRVGEQFF. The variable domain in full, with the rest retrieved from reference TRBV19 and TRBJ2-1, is DGGITQSPKYLFRKEGQNVTLSCEQNLNHDAMYWYRQDPGQGLRLIYYSQIVNDFQKGDIAEGYSVSREKKESFPLTVTSAQKNPTAFYLCASSIAGRVGEQFFGPGTRLTVL.